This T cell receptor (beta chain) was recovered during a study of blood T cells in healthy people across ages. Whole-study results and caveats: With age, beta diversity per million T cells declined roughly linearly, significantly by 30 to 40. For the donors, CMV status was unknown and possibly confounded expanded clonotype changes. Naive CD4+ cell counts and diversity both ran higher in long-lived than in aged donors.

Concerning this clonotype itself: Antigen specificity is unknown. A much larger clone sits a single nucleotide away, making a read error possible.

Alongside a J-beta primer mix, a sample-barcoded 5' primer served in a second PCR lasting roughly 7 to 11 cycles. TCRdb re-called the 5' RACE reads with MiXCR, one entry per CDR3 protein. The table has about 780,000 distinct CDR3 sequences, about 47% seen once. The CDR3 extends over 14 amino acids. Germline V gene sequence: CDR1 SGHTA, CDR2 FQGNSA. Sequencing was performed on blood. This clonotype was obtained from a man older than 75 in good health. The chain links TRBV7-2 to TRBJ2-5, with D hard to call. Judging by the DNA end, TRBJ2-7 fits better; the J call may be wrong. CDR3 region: CASSFVSAPYEQYF. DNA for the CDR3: TGTGCCAGCAGCTTCGTTTCGGCCCCTTACGAGCAGTACTTC.